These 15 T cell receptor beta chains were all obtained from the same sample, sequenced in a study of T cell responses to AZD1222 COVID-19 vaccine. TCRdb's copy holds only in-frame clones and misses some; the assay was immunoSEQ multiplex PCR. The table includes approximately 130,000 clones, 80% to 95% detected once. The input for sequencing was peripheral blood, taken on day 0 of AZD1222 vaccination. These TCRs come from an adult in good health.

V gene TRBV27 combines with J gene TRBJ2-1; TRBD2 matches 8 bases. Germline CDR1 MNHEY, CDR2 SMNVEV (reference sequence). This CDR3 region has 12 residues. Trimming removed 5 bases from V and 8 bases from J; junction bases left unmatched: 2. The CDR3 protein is CASSGLADEQFF. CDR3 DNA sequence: TGTGCCAGCAGTGGACTAGCCGATGAGCAGTTCTTC.

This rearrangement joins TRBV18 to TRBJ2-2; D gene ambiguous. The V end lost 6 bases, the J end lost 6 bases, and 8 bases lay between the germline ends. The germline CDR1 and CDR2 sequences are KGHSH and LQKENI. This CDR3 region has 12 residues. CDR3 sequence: CASSPGSGELFF. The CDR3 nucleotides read TGTGCCAGCTCCCCCGGGTCCGGGGAGCTGTTTTTT.

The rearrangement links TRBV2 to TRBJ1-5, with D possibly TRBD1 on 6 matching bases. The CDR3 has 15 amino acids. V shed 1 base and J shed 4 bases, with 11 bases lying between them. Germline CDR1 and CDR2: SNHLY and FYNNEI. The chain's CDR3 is CASSEVGHQNQPQHF. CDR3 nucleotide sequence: TGTGCCAGCAGTGAAGTGGGACATCAAAATCAGCCCCAGCATTTT.

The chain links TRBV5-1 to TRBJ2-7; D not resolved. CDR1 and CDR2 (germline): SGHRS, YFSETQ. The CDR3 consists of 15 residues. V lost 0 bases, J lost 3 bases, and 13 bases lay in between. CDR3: CASSLAPGTHYEQYF. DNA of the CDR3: TGCGCCAGCAGCTTGGCCCCTGGAACCCACTACGAGCAGTACTTC.

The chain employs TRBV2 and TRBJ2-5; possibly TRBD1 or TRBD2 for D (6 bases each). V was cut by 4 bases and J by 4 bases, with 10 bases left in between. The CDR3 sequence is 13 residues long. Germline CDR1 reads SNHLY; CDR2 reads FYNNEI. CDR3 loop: CASSGGAPETQYF. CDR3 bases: TGTGCCAGCAGTGGGGGGGCCCCAGAGACCCAGTACTTC.

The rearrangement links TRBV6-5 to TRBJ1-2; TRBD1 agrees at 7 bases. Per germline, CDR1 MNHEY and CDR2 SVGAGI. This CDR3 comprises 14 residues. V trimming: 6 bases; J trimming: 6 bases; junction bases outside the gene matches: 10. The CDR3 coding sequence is TGTGCCAGCAGACCGGACAGGACGGGAAATGGCTACACCTTC. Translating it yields CASRPDRTGNGYTF.

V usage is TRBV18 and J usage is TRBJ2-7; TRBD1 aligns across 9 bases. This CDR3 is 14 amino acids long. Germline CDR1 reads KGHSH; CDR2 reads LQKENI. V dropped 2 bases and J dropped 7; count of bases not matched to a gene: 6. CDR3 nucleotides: TGTGCCAGCTCACCAGGGACAGGGTATCGGGAGCAGTACTTC. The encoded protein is CASSPGTGYREQYF.

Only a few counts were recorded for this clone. CDR3 in amino acids: CASSPRSGGRGSYEQYF. CDR3 nucleotides: TGTGCCAGCTCACCAAGGTCGGGTGGCAGGGGATCTTACGAGCAGTACTTC. The rearrangement joins TRBV18 to TRBJ2-7, with D maybe TRBD1 (6 bases). The germline CDR1 and CDR2 sequences are KGHSH and LQKENI. The CDR3 contains 17 residues. V was clipped by 2 bases and J by 4 bases, with 21 bases between them.

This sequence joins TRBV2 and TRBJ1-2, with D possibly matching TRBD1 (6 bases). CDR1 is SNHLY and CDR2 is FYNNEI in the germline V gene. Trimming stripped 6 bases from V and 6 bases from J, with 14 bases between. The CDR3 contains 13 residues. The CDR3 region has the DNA TGTGCCAGCAGACCGGGACAACCACATGGCTACACCTTC. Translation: CASRPGQPHGYTF.

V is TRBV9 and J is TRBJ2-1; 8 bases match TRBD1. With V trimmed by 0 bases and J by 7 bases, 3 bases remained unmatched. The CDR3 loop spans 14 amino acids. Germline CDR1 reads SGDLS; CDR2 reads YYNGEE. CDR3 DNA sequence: TGTGCCAGCAGCGTAGGGGACAGGTTGAATGAGCAGTTCTTC. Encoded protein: CASSVGDRLNEQFF.

The DNA for the CDR3 is TGTGCCAGCACAAGTCCAGGGGCTGGTTCCACAGATACGCAGTATTTT. Protein product: CASTSPGAGSTDTQYF. The rearrangement uses TRBV28 and TRBJ2-3; maybe TRBD1 (6 bases). V lost 7 bases to trimming and J lost 2 bases, with 19 bases between them. This CDR3 has 16 amino acids. Germline CDR1 and CDR2: MDHEN and SYDVKM.

The chain's CDR3 is CASSHEQFF. In DNA, the CDR3 is TGTGCCAGCTCACATGAGCAGTTCTTC. V usage is TRBV18 and J usage is TRBJ2-1; D is unclear. Germline values: CDR1 KGHSH, CDR2 LQKENI. CDR3 length: 9 amino acids. The V and J ends lost 4 bases and 8 bases respectively, with 0 bases between them.

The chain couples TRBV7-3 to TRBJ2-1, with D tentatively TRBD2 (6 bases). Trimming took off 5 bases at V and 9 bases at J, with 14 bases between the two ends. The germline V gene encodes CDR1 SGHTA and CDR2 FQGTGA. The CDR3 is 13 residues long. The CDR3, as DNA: TGTGCCAGCAGCCTCCAACAAGCGGGTGAGCAGTTCTTC. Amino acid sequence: CASSLQQAGEQFF.

Written as DNA, the CDR3 is TGTGCCAGTAGTGGGGGACTAGCGGGAGGAAAATATGAGCAGTTCTTC. Amino acid sequence: CASSGGLAGGKYEQFF. This chain connects TRBV19 to TRBJ2-1; 15 bases are shared with TRBD2. From germline, CDR1 is LNHDA and CDR2 SQIVND (reference sequence). Trimming removed 5 bases from V and 8 bases from J; junction bases left unmatched: 7. This CDR3 spans 16 amino acids.

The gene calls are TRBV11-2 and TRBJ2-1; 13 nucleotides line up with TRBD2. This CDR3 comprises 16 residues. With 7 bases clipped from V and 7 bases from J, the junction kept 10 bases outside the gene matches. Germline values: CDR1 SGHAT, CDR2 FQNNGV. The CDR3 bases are TGTGCCAGCACCCCTCTTGGGACTAGCGGGAAGAATGAGCAGTTCTTC. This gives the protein CASTPLGTSGKNEQFF.